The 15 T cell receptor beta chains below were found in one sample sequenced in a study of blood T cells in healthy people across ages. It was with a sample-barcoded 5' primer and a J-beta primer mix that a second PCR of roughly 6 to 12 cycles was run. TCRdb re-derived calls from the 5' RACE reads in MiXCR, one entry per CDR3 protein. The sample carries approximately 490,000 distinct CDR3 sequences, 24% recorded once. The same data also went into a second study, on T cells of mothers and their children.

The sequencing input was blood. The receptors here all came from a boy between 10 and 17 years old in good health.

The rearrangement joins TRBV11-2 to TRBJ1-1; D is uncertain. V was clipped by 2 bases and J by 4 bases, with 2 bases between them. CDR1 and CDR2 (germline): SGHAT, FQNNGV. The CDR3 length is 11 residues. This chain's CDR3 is CASSLFTEAFF. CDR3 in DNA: TGTGCCAGCAGCTTATTCACTGAAGCTTTCTTT.

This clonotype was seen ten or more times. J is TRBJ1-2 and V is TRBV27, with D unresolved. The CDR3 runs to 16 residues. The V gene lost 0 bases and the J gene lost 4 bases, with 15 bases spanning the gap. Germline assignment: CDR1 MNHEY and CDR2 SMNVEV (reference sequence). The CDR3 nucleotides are TGTGCCAGCAGTTTATCATTTAGTGGCGCGATCTATGGCTACACCTTC. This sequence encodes CASSLSFSGAIYGYTF.

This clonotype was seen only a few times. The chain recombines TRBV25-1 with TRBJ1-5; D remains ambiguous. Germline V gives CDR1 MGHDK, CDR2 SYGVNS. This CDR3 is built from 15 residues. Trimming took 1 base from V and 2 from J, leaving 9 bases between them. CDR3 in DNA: TGTGCCAGCAGTGAATCGGGCGTGGGCAATCAGCCCCAGCATTTT. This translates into CASSESGVGNQPQHF.

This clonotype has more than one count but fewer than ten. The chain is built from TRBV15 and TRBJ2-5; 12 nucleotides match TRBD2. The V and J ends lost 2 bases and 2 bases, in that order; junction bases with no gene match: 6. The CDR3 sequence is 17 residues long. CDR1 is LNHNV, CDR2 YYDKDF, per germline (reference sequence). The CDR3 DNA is TGTGCCACCAGCAGATTTCCGACTAGCGGGAGACAAGAGACCCAGTACTTC. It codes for CATSRFPTSGRQETQYF. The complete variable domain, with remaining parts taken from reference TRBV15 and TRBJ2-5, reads DAMVIQNPRYQVTQFGKPVTLSCSQTLNHNVMYWYQQKSSQAPKLLFHYYDKDFNNEADTPDNFQSRRPNTSFCFLDIRSPGLGDTAMYLCATSRFPTSGRQETQYFGPGTRLLVL.

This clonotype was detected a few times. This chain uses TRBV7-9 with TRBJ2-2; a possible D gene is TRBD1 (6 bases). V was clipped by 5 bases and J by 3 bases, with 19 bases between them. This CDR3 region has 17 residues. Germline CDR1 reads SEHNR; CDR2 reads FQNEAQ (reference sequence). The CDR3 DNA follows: TGTGCCAGCAGCATCGCTCCCGGGACACCGTACACCGGGGAGCTGTTTTTT. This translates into CASSIAPGTPYTGELFF.

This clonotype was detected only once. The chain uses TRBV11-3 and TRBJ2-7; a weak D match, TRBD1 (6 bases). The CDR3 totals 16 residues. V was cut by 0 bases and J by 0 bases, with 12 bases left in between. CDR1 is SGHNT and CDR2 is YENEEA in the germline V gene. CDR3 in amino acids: CASSLDLQGTSYEQYF. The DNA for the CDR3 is TGTGCCAGCAGCTTAGATCTCCAGGGGACCTCCTACGAGCAGTACTTC.

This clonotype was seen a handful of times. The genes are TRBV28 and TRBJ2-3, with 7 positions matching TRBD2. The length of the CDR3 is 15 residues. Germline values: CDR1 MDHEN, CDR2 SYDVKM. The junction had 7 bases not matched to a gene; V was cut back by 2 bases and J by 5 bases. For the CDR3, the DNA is TGTGCCAGCAGTTTAATCGCGGGAGTATTAGATACGCAGTATTTT. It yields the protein CASSLIAGVLDTQYF.

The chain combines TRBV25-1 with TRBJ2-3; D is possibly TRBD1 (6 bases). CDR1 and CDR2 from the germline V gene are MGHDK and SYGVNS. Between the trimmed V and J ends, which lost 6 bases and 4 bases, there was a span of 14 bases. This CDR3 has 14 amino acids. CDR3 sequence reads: CASRTGRSADTQYF. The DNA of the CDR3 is TGTGCCAGCAGGACAGGCAGATCGGCAGATACGCAGTATTTT.

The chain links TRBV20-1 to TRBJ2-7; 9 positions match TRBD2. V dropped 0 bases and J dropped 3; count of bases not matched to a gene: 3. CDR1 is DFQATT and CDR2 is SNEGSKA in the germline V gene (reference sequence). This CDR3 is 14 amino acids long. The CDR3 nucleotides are TGCAGTGCTAGAGATGGGACTAGCATCTACGAGCAGTACTTC. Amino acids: CSARDGTSIYEQYF.

The CDR3 nucleotides read TGTGCCAGCAGCTTAGATCAGGGCCGGGGAGAGACCCAGTACTTC. This codes for CASSLDQGRGETQYF. The rearrangement links TRBV7-2 to TRBJ2-5; perhaps D is TRBD1 or TRBD2 (5 bases each). Trimming stripped 1 base from V and 4 bases from J, with 13 bases between. The CDR3 spans 15 residues. Germline loops: CDR1 SGHTA, CDR2 FQGNSA.

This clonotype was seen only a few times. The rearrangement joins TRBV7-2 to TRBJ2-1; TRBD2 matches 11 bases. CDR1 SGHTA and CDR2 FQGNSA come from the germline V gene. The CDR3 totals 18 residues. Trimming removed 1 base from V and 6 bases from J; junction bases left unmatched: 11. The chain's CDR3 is CASSLVGSLAGAVNEQFF. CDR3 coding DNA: TGTGCCAGCAGCTTAGTGGGTTCACTAGCGGGGGCCGTCAATGAGCAGTTCTTC.

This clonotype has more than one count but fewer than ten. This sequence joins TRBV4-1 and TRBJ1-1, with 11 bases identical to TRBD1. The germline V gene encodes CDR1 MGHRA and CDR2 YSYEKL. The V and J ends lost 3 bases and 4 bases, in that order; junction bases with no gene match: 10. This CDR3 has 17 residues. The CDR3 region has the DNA TGCGCCAGCAGCCACAAACCCGGACAGGGGGCGACCACTGAAGCTTTCTTT. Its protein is CASSHKPGQGATTEAFF.

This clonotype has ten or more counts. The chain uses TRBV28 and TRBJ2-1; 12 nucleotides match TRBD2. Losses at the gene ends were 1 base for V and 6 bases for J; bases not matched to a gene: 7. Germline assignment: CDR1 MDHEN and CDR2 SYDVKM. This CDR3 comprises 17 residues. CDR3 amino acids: CASSLLSSGRAFNEQFF. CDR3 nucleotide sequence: TGTGCCAGCAGTTTATTGTCTAGCGGGAGGGCCTTCAATGAGCAGTTCTTC.

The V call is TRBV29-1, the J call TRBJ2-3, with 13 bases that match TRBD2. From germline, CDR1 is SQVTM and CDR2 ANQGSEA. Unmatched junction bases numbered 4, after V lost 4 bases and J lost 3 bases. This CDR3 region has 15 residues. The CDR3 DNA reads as TGCAGCGTTGTACTAGCGGGAGGGCATACAGATACGCAGTATTTT. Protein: CSVVLAGGHTDTQYF.

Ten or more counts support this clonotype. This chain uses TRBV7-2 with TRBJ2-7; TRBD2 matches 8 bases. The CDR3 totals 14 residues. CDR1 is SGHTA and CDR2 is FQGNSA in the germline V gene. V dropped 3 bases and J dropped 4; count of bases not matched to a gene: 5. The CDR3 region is CASSLSGSRYEQYF. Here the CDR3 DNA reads TGTGCCAGCAGCTTGAGCGGGAGCCGGTACGAGCAGTACTTC.